The T cell receptor beta chain described here comes from a study of blood T cell repertoires in COVID-19. As for the study in general: COVID-19 samples from acute and convalescent phases originated in the United States, Italy and Spain.

Original processing notes: Estimation of nucleated cell counts was performed using reference gene primer amplification. Profiled with immunoSEQ multiplex PCR; TCRdb holds only in-frame clones, not every one. The V and J calls and clone size are taken from that table; D and trimming were inferred from the DNA. Among roughly 230,000 clones listed, less than 90% were seen once. Germline CDR1 reads KGHDR; CDR2 reads SFDVKD. Trimming removed 4 bases from V and 4 bases from J; junction bases left unmatched: 5. CDR3 length: 14 amino acids. The sample taken for sequencing was peripheral blood. This chain links TRBV24-1 with TRBJ2-7; TRBD2 matches at 8 bases. The sequence derives from a man between 65 and 79 years old with acute or convalescent COVID-19. The CDR3 coding sequence is TGTGCCACCAGTGAATCGGGGGGGACATACGAGCAGTACTTC. Translating it yields CATSESGGTYEQYF.